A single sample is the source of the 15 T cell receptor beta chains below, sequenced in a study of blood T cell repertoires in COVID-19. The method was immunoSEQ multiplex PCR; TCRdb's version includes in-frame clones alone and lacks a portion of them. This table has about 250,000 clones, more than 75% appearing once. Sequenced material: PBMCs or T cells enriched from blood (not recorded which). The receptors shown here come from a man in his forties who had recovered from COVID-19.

For the CDR3, the DNA is TGCGCCAGCAGTCAGCTTCCGAGGAACACTGAAGCTTTCTTT. Protein: CASSQLPRNTEAFF. The V gene is TRBV23-1, the J gene TRBJ1-1; D gene uncertain. TRBV23-1 is assigned to the ORF class and has an uncertain function. This CDR3 is built from 14 residues. V was trimmed by 3 bases and J by 1 base, leaving 9 bases between them.

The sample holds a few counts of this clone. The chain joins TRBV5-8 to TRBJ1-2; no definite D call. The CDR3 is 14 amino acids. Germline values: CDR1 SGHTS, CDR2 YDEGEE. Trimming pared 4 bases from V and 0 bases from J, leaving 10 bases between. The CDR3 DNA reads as TGTGCCAGCAGCCGGCTAGCGGCTAACTATGGCTACACCTTC. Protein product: CASSRLAANYGYTF.

This CDR3 is CASSPTGGVYEQYF. The CDR3 DNA reads as TGTGCCAGCAGTCCTACAGGGGGCGTCTACGAGCAGTACTTC. V gene TRBV6-5 combines with J gene TRBJ2-7; TRBD1 matches 9 bases. Germline loops: CDR1 MNHEY, CDR2 SVGAGI. The V and J ends lost 5 bases and 3 bases, in that order; junction bases with no gene match: 5. The CDR3 sequence is 14 residues long.

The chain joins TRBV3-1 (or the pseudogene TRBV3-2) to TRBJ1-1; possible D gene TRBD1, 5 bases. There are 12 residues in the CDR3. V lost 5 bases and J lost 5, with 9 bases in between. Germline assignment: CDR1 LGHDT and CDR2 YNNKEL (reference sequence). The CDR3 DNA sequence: TGTGCCAGCAGCTCAAGGGGAACTGAAGCTTTCTTT. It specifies CASSSRGTEAFF.

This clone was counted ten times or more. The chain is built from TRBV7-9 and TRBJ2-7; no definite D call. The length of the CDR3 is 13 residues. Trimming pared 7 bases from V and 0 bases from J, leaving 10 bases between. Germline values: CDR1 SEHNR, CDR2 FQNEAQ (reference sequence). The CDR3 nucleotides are TGTGCCAGCAATCCACCTAGCTCCTACGAGCAGTACTTC. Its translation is CASNPPSSYEQYF.

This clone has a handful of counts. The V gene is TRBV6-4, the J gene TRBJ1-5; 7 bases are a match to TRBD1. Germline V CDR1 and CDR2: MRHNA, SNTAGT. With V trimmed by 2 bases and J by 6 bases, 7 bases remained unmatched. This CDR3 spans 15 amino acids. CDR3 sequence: CASSDPQGRTQPQHF. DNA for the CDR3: TGTGCCAGCAGTGACCCACAGGGGAGGACTCAGCCCCAGCATTTT.

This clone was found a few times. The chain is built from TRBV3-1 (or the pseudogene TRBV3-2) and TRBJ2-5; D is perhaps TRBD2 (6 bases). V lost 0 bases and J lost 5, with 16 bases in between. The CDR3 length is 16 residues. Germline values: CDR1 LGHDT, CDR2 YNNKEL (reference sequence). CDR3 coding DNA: TGTGCCAGCAGCCAAGACGAAGGGGCCGGGGGTGAGACCCAGTACTTC. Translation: CASSQDEGAGGETQYF.

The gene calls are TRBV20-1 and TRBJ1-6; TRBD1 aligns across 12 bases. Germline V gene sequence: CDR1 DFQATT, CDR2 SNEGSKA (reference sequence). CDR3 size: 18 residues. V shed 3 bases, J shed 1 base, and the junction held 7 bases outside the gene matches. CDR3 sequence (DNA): TGCAGTGCTAGTGCGGGACAGGGGGCAGTTTCCTATAATTCACCCCTCCACTTT. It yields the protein CSASAGQGAVSYNSPLHF.

Written as DNA, the CDR3 is TGTGCCTGGGGGAGAGGGACAGGGGTTGGCTACACCTTC. This encodes CAWGRGTGVGYTF. J is TRBJ1-2 and V is TRBV30; 10 nucleotides align to TRBD1. CDR1 and CDR2 (germline): GTSNPN, SVGIG (reference sequence). The V gene end was trimmed by 5 bases and the J gene end by 7 bases; junction bases not matched to a gene: 7. The CDR3 consists of 13 residues.

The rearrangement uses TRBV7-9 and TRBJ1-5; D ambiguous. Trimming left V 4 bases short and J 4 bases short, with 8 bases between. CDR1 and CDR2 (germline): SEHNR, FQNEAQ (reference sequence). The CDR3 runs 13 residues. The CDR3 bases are TGTGCCAGCAGCTCCGGGTTAAATCAGCCCCAGCATTTT. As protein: CASSSGLNQPQHF. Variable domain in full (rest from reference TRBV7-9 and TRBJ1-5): DTGVSQNPRHKITKRGQNVTFRCDPISEHNRLYWYRQTLGQGPEFLTYFQNEAQLEKSRLLSDRFSAERPKGSFSTLEIQRTEQGDSAMYLCASSSGLNQPQHFGDGTRLSIL.

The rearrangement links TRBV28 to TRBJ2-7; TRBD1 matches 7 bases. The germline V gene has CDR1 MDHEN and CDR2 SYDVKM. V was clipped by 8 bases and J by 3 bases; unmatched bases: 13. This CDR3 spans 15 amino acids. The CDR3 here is CASPPASTGYYEQYF. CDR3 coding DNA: TGTGCCAGCCCTCCCGCTTCGACAGGGTACTACGAGCAGTACTTC.

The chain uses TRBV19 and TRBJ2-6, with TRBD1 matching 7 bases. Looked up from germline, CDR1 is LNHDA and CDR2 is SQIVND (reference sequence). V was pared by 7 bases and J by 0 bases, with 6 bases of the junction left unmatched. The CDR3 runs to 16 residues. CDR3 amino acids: CASTRGLNSGANVLTF. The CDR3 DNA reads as TGTGCCAGTACGAGGGGGCTGAACTCTGGGGCCAACGTCCTGACTTTC. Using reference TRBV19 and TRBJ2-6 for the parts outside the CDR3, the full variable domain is DGGITQSPKYLFRKEGQNVTLSCEQNLNHDAMYWYRQDPGQGLRLIYYSQIVNDFQKGDIAEGYSVSREKKESFPLTVTSAQKNPTAFYLCASTRGLNSGANVLTFGAGSRLTVL.

The CDR3, as DNA: TGTGCCAGCAGCCGGGACAGAAACAATGAGCAGTTCTTC. This translates into CASSRDRNNEQFF. V gene TRBV7-2 combines with J gene TRBJ2-1; 7 bases map to TRBD1. With V trimmed by 5 bases and J by 5 bases, 3 bases remained unmatched. The CDR3 has 13 residues. Germline CDR1 SGHTA, CDR2 FQGNSA.

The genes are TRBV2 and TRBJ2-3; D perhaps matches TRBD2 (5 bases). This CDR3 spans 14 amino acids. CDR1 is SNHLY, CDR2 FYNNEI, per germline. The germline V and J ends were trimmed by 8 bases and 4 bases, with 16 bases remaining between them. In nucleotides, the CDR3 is TGTGCCAGCGGCTTGCGTGGGAGCTCAGATACGCAGTATTTT. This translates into CASGLRGSSDTQYF.

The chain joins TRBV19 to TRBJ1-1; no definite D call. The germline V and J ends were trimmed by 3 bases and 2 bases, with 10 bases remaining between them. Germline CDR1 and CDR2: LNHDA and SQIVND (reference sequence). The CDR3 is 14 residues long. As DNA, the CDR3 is TGTGCCAGTAGTATTAGACACATTAACACTGAAGCTTTCTTT. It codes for CASSIRHINTEAFF.